Following are 5 T cell receptor beta chains from one sample sequenced in a study of response to subunit inactivated influenza vaccine. TCRdb ran MiXCR on the RT-PCR reads and lists one entry per CDR3 protein. The data show about 650,000 distinct CDR3 sequences, around a sixth seen once. Here the sequenced sample was PBMCs from blood, taken approximately 13 days after vaccination. The source of these receptors is a man aged 50 to 60 who received an inactivated influenza vaccine.

V gene TRBV12-3 or TRBV12-4 combines with J gene TRBJ2-3; 8 nucleotides match TRBD2. The ends lost 7 bases at V and 1 base at J; junction bases unmatched: 7. The CDR3 runs 15 residues. As DNA, the CDR3 is TGTGCCAGCACGCCGGGGGGGCACGGCACAGATACGCAGTATTTT. Residues: CASTPGGHGTDTQYF.

This clonotype was seen only a few times. The chain joins TRBV27 to TRBJ2-2; unclear D gene. CDR1 is MNHEY and CDR2 is SMNVEV in the germline V gene (reference sequence). Trimming took off 6 bases at V and 6 bases at J, with 8 bases between the two ends. The CDR3 length is 12 residues. The CDR3 region has the DNA TGTGCCAGCAGCTGGGTGGCCGGGGAGCTGTTTTTT. It codes for CASSWVAGELFF.

This clonotype was seen a few times. The V gene is TRBV20-1, the J gene TRBJ2-1, with 11 bases fitting TRBD2. CDR3 length equals 14 residues. J gave up 8 bases and V 5 bases, and 8 bases lay outside the gene matches. Germline V gene data show CDR1 as DFQATT and CDR2 as SNEGSKA (reference sequence). The chain's CDR3 is CSADSGRAWDEQFF. The CDR3 DNA reads TGCAGTGCTGATAGCGGGAGGGCCTGGGATGAGCAGTTCTTC.

The gene calls are TRBV4-3 and TRBJ2-2; D gene unclear. V lost 0 bases and J 4 bases, leaving 9 bases between the germline ends. This CDR3 is 15 amino acids long. Per germline, CDR1 LGHNA and CDR2 YSLEER. In DNA, the CDR3 is TGCGCCAGCAGCCAAGATTGGGGAATCACCGGGGAGCTGTTTTTT. Encoded protein: CASSQDWGITGELFF.

This clonotype has only a few counts. The chain is built from TRBV27 and TRBJ2-1, with D uncertain. This CDR3 spans 14 amino acids. The germline CDR1 and CDR2 sequences are MNHEY and SMNVEV (reference sequence). V shed 7 bases and J shed 8 bases, with 18 bases lying between them. CDR3 amino acids: CASNSNTVPHEQFF. The CDR3 DNA is TGTGCCAGCAACTCGAATACGGTCCCCCATGAGCAGTTCTTC.